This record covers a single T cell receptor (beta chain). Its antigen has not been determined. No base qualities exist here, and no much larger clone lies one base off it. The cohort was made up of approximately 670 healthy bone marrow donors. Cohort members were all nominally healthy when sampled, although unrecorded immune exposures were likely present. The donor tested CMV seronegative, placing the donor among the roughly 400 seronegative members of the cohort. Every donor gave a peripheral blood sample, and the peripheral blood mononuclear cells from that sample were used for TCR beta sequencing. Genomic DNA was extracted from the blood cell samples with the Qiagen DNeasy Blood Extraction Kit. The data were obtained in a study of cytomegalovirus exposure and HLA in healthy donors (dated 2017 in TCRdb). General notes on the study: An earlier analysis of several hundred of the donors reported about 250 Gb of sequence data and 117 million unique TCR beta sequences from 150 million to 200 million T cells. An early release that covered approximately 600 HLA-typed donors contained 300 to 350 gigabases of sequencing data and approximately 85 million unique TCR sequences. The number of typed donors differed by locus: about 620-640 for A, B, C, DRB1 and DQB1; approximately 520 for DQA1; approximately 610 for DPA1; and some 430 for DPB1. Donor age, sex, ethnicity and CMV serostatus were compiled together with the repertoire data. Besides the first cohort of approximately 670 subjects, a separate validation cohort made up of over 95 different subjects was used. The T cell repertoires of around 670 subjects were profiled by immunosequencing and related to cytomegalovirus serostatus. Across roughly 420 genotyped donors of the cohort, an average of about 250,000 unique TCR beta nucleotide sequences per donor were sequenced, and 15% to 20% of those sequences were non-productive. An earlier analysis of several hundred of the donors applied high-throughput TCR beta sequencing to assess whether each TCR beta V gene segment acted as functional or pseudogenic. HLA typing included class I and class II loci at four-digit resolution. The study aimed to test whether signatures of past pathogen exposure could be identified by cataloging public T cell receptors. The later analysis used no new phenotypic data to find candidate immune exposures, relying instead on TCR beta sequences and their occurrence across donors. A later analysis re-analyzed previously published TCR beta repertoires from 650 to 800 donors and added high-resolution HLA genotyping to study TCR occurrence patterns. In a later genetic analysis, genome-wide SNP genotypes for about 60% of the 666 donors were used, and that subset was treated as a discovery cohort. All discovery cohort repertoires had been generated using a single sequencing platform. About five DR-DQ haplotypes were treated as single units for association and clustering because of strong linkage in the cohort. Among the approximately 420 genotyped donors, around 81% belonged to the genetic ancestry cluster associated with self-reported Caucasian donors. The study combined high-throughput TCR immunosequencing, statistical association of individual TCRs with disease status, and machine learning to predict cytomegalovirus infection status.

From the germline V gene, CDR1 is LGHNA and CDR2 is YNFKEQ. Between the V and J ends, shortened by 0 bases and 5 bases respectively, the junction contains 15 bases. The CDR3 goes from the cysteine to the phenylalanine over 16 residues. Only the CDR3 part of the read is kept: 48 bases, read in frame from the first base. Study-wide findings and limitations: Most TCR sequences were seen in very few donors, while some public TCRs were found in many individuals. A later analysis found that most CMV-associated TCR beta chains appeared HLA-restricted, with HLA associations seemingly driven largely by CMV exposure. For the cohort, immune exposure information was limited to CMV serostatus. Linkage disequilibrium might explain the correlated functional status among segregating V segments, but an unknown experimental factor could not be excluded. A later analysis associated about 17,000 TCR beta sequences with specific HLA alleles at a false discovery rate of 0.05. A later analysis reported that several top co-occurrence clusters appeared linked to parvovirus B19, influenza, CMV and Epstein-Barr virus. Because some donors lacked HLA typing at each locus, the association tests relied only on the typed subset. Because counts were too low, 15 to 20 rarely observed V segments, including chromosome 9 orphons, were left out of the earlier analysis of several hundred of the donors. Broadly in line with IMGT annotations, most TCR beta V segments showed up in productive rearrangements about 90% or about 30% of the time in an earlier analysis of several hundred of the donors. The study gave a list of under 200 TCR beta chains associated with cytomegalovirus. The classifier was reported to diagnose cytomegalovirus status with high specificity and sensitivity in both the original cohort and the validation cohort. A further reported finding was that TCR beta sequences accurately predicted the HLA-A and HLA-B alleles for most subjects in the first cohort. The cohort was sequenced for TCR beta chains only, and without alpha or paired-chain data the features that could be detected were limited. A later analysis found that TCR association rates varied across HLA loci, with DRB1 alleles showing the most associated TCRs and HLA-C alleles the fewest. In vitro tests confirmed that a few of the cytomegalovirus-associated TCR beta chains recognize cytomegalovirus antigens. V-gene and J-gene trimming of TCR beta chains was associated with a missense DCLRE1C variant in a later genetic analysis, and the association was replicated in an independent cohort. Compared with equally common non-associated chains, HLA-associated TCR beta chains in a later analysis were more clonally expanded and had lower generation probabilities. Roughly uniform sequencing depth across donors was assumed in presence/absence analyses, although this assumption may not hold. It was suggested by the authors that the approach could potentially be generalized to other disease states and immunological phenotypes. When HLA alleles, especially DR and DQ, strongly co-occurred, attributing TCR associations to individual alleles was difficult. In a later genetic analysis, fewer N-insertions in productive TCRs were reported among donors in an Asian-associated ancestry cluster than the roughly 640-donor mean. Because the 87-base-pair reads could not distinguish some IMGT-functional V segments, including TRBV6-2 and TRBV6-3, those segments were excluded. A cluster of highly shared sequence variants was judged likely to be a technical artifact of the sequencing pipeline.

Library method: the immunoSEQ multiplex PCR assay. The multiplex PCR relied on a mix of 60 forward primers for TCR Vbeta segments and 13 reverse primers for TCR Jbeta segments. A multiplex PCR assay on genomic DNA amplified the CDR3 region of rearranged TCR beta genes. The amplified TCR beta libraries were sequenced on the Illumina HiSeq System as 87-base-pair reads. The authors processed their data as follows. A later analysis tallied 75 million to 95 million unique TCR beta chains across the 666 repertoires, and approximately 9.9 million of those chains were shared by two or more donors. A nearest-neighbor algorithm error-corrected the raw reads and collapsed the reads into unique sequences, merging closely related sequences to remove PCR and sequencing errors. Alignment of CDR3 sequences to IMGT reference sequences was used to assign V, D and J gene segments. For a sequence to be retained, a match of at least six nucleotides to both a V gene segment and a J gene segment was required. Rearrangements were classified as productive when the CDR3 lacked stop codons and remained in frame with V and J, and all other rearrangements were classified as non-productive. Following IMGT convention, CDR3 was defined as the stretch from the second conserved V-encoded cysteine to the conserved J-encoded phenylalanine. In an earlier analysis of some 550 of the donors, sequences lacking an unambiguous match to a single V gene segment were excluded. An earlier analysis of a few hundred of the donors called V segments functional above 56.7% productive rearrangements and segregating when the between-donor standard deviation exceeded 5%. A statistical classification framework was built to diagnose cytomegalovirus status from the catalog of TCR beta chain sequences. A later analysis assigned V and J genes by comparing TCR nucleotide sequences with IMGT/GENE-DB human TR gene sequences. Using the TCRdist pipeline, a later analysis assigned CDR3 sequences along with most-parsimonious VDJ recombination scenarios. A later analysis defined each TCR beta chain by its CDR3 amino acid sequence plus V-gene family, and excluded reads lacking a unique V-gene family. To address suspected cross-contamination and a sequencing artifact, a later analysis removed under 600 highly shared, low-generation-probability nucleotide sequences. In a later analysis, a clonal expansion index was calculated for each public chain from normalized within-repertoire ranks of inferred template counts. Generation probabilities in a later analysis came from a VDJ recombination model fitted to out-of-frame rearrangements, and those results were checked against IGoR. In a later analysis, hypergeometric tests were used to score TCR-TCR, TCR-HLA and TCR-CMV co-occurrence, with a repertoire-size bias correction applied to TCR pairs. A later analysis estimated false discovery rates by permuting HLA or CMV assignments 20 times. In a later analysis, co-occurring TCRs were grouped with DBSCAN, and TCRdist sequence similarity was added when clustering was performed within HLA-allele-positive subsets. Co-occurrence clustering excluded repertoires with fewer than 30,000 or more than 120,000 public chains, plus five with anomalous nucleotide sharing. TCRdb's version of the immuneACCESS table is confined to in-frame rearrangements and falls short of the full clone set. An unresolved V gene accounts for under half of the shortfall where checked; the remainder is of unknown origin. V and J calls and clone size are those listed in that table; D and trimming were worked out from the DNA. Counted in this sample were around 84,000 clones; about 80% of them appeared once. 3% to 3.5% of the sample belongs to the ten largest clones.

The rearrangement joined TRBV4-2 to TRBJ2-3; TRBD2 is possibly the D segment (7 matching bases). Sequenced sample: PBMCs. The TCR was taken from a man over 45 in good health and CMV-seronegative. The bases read TGTGCCAGCAGCCAAGATCCTCGGGGGGCCTTAGATACGCAGTATTTT. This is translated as CASSQDPRGALDTQYF.